A selection of T cell receptor beta chains follows, all from one sample in a study of T cells after yellow fever vaccination. TCRdb reanalysed the 5' RACE reads using MiXCR and keeps one entry per CDR3 protein. The profile shows under 700,000 distinct CDR3 sequences, roughly a sixth of them singletons. The specimen was PBMCs, collected less than 6 days after the first yellow fever vaccination. Receptors were obtained from a man younger than 35 who received the YFV17D yellow fever vaccine. Both conserved end residues are part of each CDR3. A D gene is named only where the DNA matches it firmly. Where a row states a size, it is once, few, many or the class of an expanded clone; other rows omit it.

clone size	J gene	V gene	D gene	CDR3 protein	CDR3 DNA
-	TRBJ2-7	TRBV5-1	-	CASSLGFGDTYEQYF	TGCGCCAGCAGCTTAGGGTTTGGGGACACCTACGAGCAGTACTTC
few	TRBJ2-2	TRBV12-3/TRBV12-4	TRBD2	CASSRTSGGNTGELFF	TGTGCCAGCAGTCGGACTAGCGGGGGGAACACCGGGGAGCTGTTTTTT
-	TRBJ2-1	TRBV19	-	CASSDEGYPYNEQFF	TGTGCCAGTAGTGATGAGGGATATCCCTACAATGAGCAGTTCTTC
-	TRBJ2-3	TRBV7-2	-	CASSLRGGEGDTQYF	TGTGCCAGCAGCTTAAGGGGGGGGGAAGGAGATACGCAGTATTTT
-	TRBJ2-7	TRBV6-1	TRBD1	CASSGTGGSYEQYF	TGTGCCAGCAGTGGGACAGGGGGCTCCTACGAGCAGTACTTC
few	TRBJ1-2	TRBV12-3/TRBV12-4	TRBD1	CASTLLGTGSYGYTF	TGTGCCAGCACCCTTTTGGGGACAGGAAGCTATGGCTACACCTTC
few	TRBJ2-1	TRBV12-3/TRBV12-4	-	CASSSAGTYNEQFF	TGTGCCAGCAGTTCCGCCGGGACCTACAATGAGCAGTTCTTC
-	TRBJ1-1	TRBV5-6	-	CASSLLSGTLPEAFF	TGTGCCAGCAGCTTGCTTTCGGGAACACTCCCTGAAGCTTTCTTT
-	TRBJ1-1	TRBV4-1	-	CASSLQLGGVNTEAFF	TGCGCCAGCAGCCTCCAGCTTGGAGGGGTGAACACTGAAGCTTTCTTT
-	TRBJ1-5	TRBV7-2	TRBD1	CASSLISTGNQPQHF	TGTGCCAGCAGCTTAATTTCGACAGGGAATCAGCCCCAGCATTTT
-	TRBJ2-7	TRBV6-1	TRBD1	CASRTPRLTGEIEQYF	TGTGCCAGCAGAACCCCCCGTTTAACAGGGGAGATCGAGCAGTACTTC
-	TRBJ1-5	TRBV7-9	-	CASSRQADQPQHF	TGTGCCAGCAGCCGGCAAGCGGATCAGCCCCAGCATTTT
-	TRBJ2-7	TRBV12-3/TRBV12-4	-	CASNRTEGPETYEQYF	TGTGCCAGCAACCGCACCGAGGGACCCGAGACCTACGAGCAGTACTTC
few	TRBJ2-7	TRBV7-9	-	CASSLVIGYEQYF	TGTGCCAGCAGCTTAGTGATAGGGTACGAGCAGTACTTC
-	TRBJ1-6	TRBV28	-	CASITQGLNSPLHF	TGTGCCAGCATTACACAGGGTTTGAATTCACCCCTCCACTTT
-	TRBJ2-2	TRBV7-9	-	CASSLPTNTGELFF	TGTGCCAGCAGCTTACCGACCAACACCGGGGAGCTGTTTTTT
many	TRBJ2-3	TRBV12-3/TRBV12-4	TRBD1	CASRQTGVSTQYF	TGTGCCAGCAGACAGACAGGGGTCAGTACGCAGTATTTT
few	TRBJ2-4	TRBV14	-	CASSQGTAIGYDIQYF	TGTGCCAGCAGCCAAGGGACAGCCATCGGGTACGACATTCAGTACTTC
-	TRBJ2-3	TRBV30	-	CARGSDTQYF	TGTGCTCGGGGGTCAGATACGCAGTATTTT
-	TRBJ2-7	TRBV5-1	TRBD1	CASSARTGASYEQYF	TGCGCCAGCAGCGCCCGGACAGGGGCCTCCTACGAGCAGTACTTC
-	TRBJ2-6	TRBV6-1	-	CASSMEGTGANVLTF	TGTGCCAGCAGTATGGAGGGAACCGGGGCCAACGTCCTGACTTTC
-	TRBJ1-4	TRBV15	-	CATSREGATNEKLFF	TGTGCCACCAGCAGGGAAGGGGCAACTAATGAAAAACTGTTTTTT
-	TRBJ1-2	TRBV29-1	-	CSVEVTVQENYGYTF	TGCAGCGTTGAAGTCACAGTACAGGAGAACTATGGCTACACCTTC
few	TRBJ1-5	TRBV28	-	CAGEAASAVGNQPQHF	TGTGCCGGAGAGGCAGCTTCCGCGGTGGGCAATCAGCCCCAGCATTTT
few	TRBJ2-1	TRBV12-3/TRBV12-4	TRBD2	CASSLGSVRGINEQFF	TGTGCCAGCAGTTTAGGGTCGGTGCGGGGGATCAATGAGCAGTTCTTC
many	TRBJ1-6	TRBV20-1	-	CSARDRNSPLHF	TGCAGTGCTAGGGACAGAAATTCACCCCTCCACTTT
-	TRBJ2-7	TRBV5-1	TRBD2	CASSPGSGAFSYEQYF	TGCGCCAGCAGCCCGGGGAGCGGGGCGTTCTCCTACGAGCAGTACTTC
-	TRBJ2-2	TRBV6-4	-	CASSDRTGELFF	TGTGCCAGCAGTGACCGGACCGGGGAGCTGTTTTTT
-	TRBJ2-2	TRBV24-1	TRBD1	CATSDIPGADRAPTGELFF	TGTGCCACCAGTGATATACCGGGGGCGGACAGGGCCCCCACCGGGGAGCTGTTTTTT
-	TRBJ2-5	TRBV20-1	TRBD1	CSASWDRGAETQYF	TGCAGTGCTAGCTGGGACAGGGGCGCAGAGACCCAGTACTTC
few	TRBJ1-2	TRBV7-9	-	CASSEDSPYGYTF	TGTGCCAGCAGCGAGGACAGTCCCTATGGCTACACCTTC
many	TRBJ1-5	TRBV12-3/TRBV12-4	-	CASSFSGNNQPQHF	TGTGCCAGCAGTTTCTCCGGGAACAATCAGCCCCAGCATTTT
few	TRBJ2-3	TRBV7-6	TRBD2	CASSLGTTANTQYF	TGTGCCAGCAGCTTGGGGACTACAGCCAATACGCAGTATTTT
many	TRBJ1-1	TRBV3-1	-	CASSQVSRVNTEAFF	TGTGCCAGCAGCCAAGTTTCCAGAGTCAACACTGAAGCTTTCTTT
-	TRBJ2-2	TRBV3-1	-	CASSPGINTGELFF	TGTGCCAGCAGCCCGGGGATTAACACCGGGGAGCTGTTTTTT
-	TRBJ1-4	TRBV7-9	-	CASSRGQGLDNEKLFF	TGTGCCAGCAGTCGAGGGCAGGGGCTGGATAATGAAAAACTGTTTTTT
-	TRBJ1-5	TRBV15	-	CATSRARGGPGNQPQHF	TGTGCCACCAGCAGAGCCAGGGGTGGTCCCGGCAATCAGCCCCAGCATTTT
many	TRBJ2-3	TRBV6-5	-	CASSYSIGVPDTQYF	TGTGCCAGCAGTTACTCGATTGGTGTTCCAGATACGCAGTATTTT
-	TRBJ2-2	TRBV6-5	TRBD1	CASSPGQGVSGTGELFF	TGTGCCAGCAGTCCGGGACAGGGGGTTAGTGGCACCGGGGAGCTGTTTTTT
few	TRBJ1-1	TRBV11-3	-	CASSSQSGGGGNTEAFF	TGTGCCAGCAGCTCCCAATCCGGGGGCGGCGGGAACACTGAAGCTTTCTTT
-	TRBJ2-1	TRBV24-1	-	CATSDFGGTYNEQFF	TGTGCCACCAGTGATTTTGGGGGAACCTACAATGAGCAGTTCTTC
few	TRBJ2-1	TRBV9	TRBD2	CASSVGRLANNEQFF	TGTGCCAGCAGCGTAGGGAGACTAGCCAACAATGAGCAGTTCTTC
-	TRBJ2-2	TRBV2	-	CASSDTPTGELFF	TGTGCCAGCAGTGACACTCCCACCGGGGAGCTGTTTTTT
few	TRBJ2-3	TRBV4-3	-	CASSQGKEQPHTDTQYF	TGCGCCAGCAGCCAAGGGAAGGAACAACCTCACACAGATACGCAGTATTTT
-	TRBJ2-1	TRBV20-1	TRBD2	CSARTSSSSYNEQFF	TGCAGTGCTAGGACTAGCTCTAGCTCCTACAATGAGCAGTTCTTC
-	TRBJ2-1	TRBV7-7	-	CASSLAPGASNEQFF	TGTGCCAGCAGCTTGGCGCCTGGGGCATCCAATGAGCAGTTCTTC
-	TRBJ2-1	TRBV4-1	-	CASTGVLHNEQFF	TGCGCCAGCACCGGGGTGTTGCACAATGAGCAGTTCTTC
-	TRBJ1-5	TRBV11-3	-	CASTGASGYQPQHF	TGTGCCAGCACCGGGGCATCGGGGTATCAGCCCCAGCATTTT
-	TRBJ2-1	TRBV4-3	-	CASSLYGQRTYNEQFF	TGCGCCAGCAGCCTCTACGGCCAGCGAACCTACAATGAGCAGTTCTTC
-	TRBJ1-3	TRBV6-5	-	CASSYSWGDSGNTIYF	TGTGCCAGCAGTTACTCATGGGGCGACTCTGGAAACACCATATATTTT
-	TRBJ2-5	TRBV6-1	-	CVSSGRQGGPTQYF	TGTGTCAGCAGTGGACGACAGGGAGGACCGACCCAGTACTTC